This entry lists 25 T cell receptor beta chains sequenced from one sample in a study of shared clonotypes between healthy human individuals. CD45RO negativity and positive selection for CCR7 defined naive CD8 cells, a population that excluded terminally differentiated effector memory CD45RA+ cells. Sequencing was performed with immunoSEQ multiplex PCR; in TCRdb, only in-frame clones are kept and a portion is missing. There are 2 million to 2.5 million clones in the sample; about 94% occur only once, and 1% to 1.3% lies in the top ten. Sequencing was performed on naive CD8+ T cells sorted from blood. Every receptor here comes from a man aged 18 to 29 in good health.

The chain has TRBV30 and TRBJ2-7; tentative D call: TRBD2 (6 bases). The CDR3 is 13 residues long. Trimming shortened V by 5 bases and J by 1 base, and 12 bases separated the two germline ends. Germline lookup yields CDR1 GTSNPN and CDR2 SVGIG (reference sequence). CDR3 DNA sequence: TGTGCCTGGGGATGGGGGGTTTCCTACGAGCAGTACTTC. Translating gives CAWGWGVSYEQYF.

The CDR3 protein is CATSTRTGYLELFF. The CDR3 coding sequence is TGTGCCACCAGCACAAGGACAGGCTACTTAGAGCTGTTTTTT. V gene TRBV15 combines with J gene TRBJ2-2; 7 bases are a match to TRBD1. The CDR3 contains 14 residues. Germline CDR1 is LNHNV and CDR2 is YYDKDF (reference sequence). V dropped 4 bases and J dropped 11; count of bases not matched to a gene: 10.

This chain connects TRBV15 to TRBJ1-5; 9 bases align to TRBD1. The V gene end was trimmed by 6 bases and the J gene end by 0 bases; junction bases not matched to a gene: 9. The CDR3 runs 17 residues. Germline loops: CDR1 LNHNV, CDR2 YYDKDF (reference sequence). The CDR3 region is CATSEAGQGPSNQPQHF. Written as DNA, the CDR3 is TGTGCCACCAGTGAAGCGGGACAGGGCCCTAGCAATCAGCCCCAGCATTTT.

The V and J genes are TRBV7-2 and TRBJ2-7, with TRBD1 matching over 7 bases. The CDR3 covers 15 residues. Trimming at V came to 5 bases and at J to 3 bases, leaving 10 bases not matched to a gene. The V gene's germline CDR1 is SGHTA and CDR2 FQGNSA. DNA of the CDR3: TGTGCCAGCAGCCCCCGGATAGGGGGCTACTACGAGCAGTACTTC. It specifies CASSPRIGGYYEQYF.

The chain employs TRBV7-8 and TRBJ2-7; tentatively, D is TRBD2 (6 bases). The germline CDR1 and CDR2 sequences are SGHVS and FQNEAQ. Trimming stripped 1 base from V and 3 bases from J, with 10 bases between. The CDR3 runs to 14 residues. CDR3 in amino acids: CASSLVAADYEQYF. The CDR3 bases are TGTGCCAGCAGCTTAGTAGCGGCCGACTACGAGCAGTACTTC.

This chain connects TRBV7-9 to TRBJ2-1; 8 bases are shared with TRBD2. J was trimmed by 7 bases and V by 4 bases; bases with no gene match: 9. Per germline, CDR1 SEHNR and CDR2 FQNEAQ (reference sequence). CDR3 length: 15 amino acids. The CDR3 nucleotides read TGTGCCAGCAGCTCCACGGGACTAGGACCGAATGAGCAGTTCTTC. Protein sequence: CASSSTGLGPNEQFF.

The rearrangement links TRBV7-5 to TRBJ2-5; the table's D call TRBD1 went unverified against the DNA. TRBV7-5 is a documented pseudogene. CDR3 length equals 16 residues. CDR3 DNA: TGTGCCAGAAGCTTACCCTCCACAGGGTACCAAGAGACCCAGTACTTC. The encoded protein is CARSLPSTGYQETQYF.

The chain joins TRBV27 to TRBJ1-5; the D gene is possibly TRBD1 (5 bases). The germline V and J ends were trimmed by 3 bases and 1 base, with 10 bases remaining between them. The CDR3 runs 15 residues. In germline, CDR1 is MNHEY, CDR2 SMNVEV (reference sequence). The CDR3 reads CASSFGGTSNQPQHF. CDR3 nucleotide sequence: TGTGCCAGCAGTTTTGGGGGTACAAGCAATCAGCCCCAGCATTTT.

This clone was seen just once. This rearrangement joins TRBV9 to TRBJ2-6; D remains unclear. Per germline, CDR1 SGDLS and CDR2 YYNGEE. V was trimmed by 0 bases and J by 4 bases, leaving 5 bases between them. This CDR3 has 14 residues. CDR3 nucleotides: TGTGCCAGCAGCGTAGACGACGGGGCCAACGTCCTGACTTTC. Residues: CASSVDDGANVLTF.

Of note for this clone: The same CDR3 also results from other DNA sequences found in this sample. The gene calls are TRBV9 and TRBJ2-1; D gene uncertain. Per germline, CDR1 SGDLS and CDR2 YYNGEE. Trimming shortened V by 0 bases and J by 6 bases, and 4 bases separated the two germline ends. The CDR3 runs to 12 residues. The CDR3 DNA is TGTGCCAGCAGCGTAGGGCTCAATGAGCAGTTCTTC. Protein sequence: CASSVGLNEQFF.

The chain joins TRBV27 to TRBJ2-5; 11 nucleotides agree with TRBD1. CDR3 length equals 15 residues. CDR1 MNHEY and CDR2 SMNVEV come from the germline V gene (reference sequence). Trimming at V came to 3 bases and at J to 5 bases, leaving 5 bases not matched to a gene. CDR3 residues: CASSLGTGGWETQYF. The CDR3, as DNA: TGTGCCAGCAGTTTGGGGACAGGGGGTTGGGAGACCCAGTACTTC.

The chain links TRBV11-2 to TRBJ2-2; perhaps TRBD1 as D (6 bases). V lost 8 bases and J 7 bases, leaving 14 bases between the germline ends. CDR1 SGHAT and CDR2 FQNNGV come from the germline V gene. The CDR3 is made up of 13 amino acids. CDR3 sequence: CASRILGGGELFF. The CDR3, as DNA: TGTGCCAGCCGCATCCTAGGGGGCGGGGAGCTGTTTTTT.

The V and J genes are TRBV28 and TRBJ1-2, with a possible D match to TRBD1 (5 bases). CDR1 and CDR2 from the germline V gene are MDHEN and SYDVKM. V was shortened by 8 bases and J by 2 bases, with 9 bases between the two germline ends. The CDR3 has 12 amino acids. The chain's CDR3 is CASGDPNYGYTF. CDR3 bases: TGTGCCAGCGGGGACCCAAACTATGGCTACACCTTC.

The chain has TRBV27 and TRBJ1-2; D perhaps matches TRBD1 (5 bases). CDR1 and CDR2 (germline): MNHEY, SMNVEV (reference sequence). Trimming removed 7 bases at V and 6 bases at J, with 18 bases between. The CDR3 is 14 residues long. The CDR3 DNA is TGTGCCAGCACCCCATCGGGGGACGTGAATGGCTACACCTTC. This codes for CASTPSGDVNGYTF.

This chain uses TRBV6-5 with TRBJ2-1; D is perhaps TRBD1 (5 bases). Looked up from germline, CDR1 is MNHEY and CDR2 is SVGAGI. The CDR3 contains 15 residues. With 0 bases removed from V and 4 bases from J, the gap between germline ends came to 10 bases. The CDR3 DNA reads as TGTGCCAGCAGTTACTCGGCAGGGCCTTACAATGAGCAGTTCTTC. It yields the protein CASSYSAGPYNEQFF.

Comment on this clone: At the DNA level, this CDR3 is encoded by other sequences in the same sample as well. The V and J genes are TRBV28 and TRBJ2-7; 9 bases line up with TRBD1. The CDR3 consists of 15 residues. With V trimmed by 5 bases and J by 2 bases, 7 bases remained unmatched. Germline CDR1 reads MDHEN; CDR2 reads SYDVKM. The CDR3 region is CASSLPGQGAYEQYF. CDR3 DNA: TGTGCCAGCAGTCTTCCGGGACAGGGAGCCTACGAGCAGTACTTC.

Of note for this clone: The sample holds other DNA sequences that translate to the same CDR3. The CDR3 DNA reads as TGTGCCAGCAGTTTAAGTGGGAGCTCCTACAATGAGCAGTTCTTC. Its translation: CASSLSGSSYNEQFF. The chain links TRBV27 to TRBJ2-1, with D perhaps TRBD2 (5 bases). The CDR3 consists of 15 residues. Germline V gene data show CDR1 as MNHEY and CDR2 as SMNVEV (reference sequence). The V end was cut by 2 bases, the J end by 0 bases, with 8 bases between.

The chain carries TRBV6-5 and TRBJ2-5; no definite D call. Germline CDR1 is MNHEY and CDR2 is SVGAGI. CDR3 length: 13 amino acids. V gave up 2 bases and J gave up 4 bases, with 8 bases separating them. CDR3 in amino acids: CASSYGLVETQYF. CDR3 DNA: TGTGCCAGCAGTTACGGGCTAGTAGAGACCCAGTACTTC.

In its sample, this clone was seen once. V gene TRBV27 combines with J gene TRBJ1-2, with D perhaps matching TRBD1 (5 bases). This CDR3 is built from 17 residues. From germline, CDR1 is MNHEY and CDR2 SMNVEV (reference sequence). V lost 0 bases and J 2 bases, leaving 16 bases between the germline ends. The CDR3 loop reads CASSLSGLSGENYGYTF. DNA for the CDR3: TGTGCCAGCAGTTTATCGGGACTTTCGGGGGAAAACTATGGCTACACCTTC.

The chain recombines TRBV27 with TRBJ1-4; D not certain. Germline V gene sequence: CDR1 MNHEY, CDR2 SMNVEV (reference sequence). The CDR3 has 15 amino acids. V shed 5 bases and J shed 0 bases, with 10 bases lying between them. CDR3 coding DNA: TGTGCCAGCAGTACCGACCCCGCAACTAATGAAAAACTGTTTTTT. It is translated as CASSTDPATNEKLFF.

This chain joins TRBV7-9 and TRBJ2-1; no reliable D call. The CDR3 sequence is 13 residues long. Trimming removed 0 bases from V and 3 bases from J, with 3 bases in between. CDR1 SEHNR and CDR2 FQNEAQ come from the germline V gene (reference sequence). CDR3 sequence: CASSLALYNEQFF. The CDR3 DNA sequence: TGTGCCAGCAGCTTAGCTCTCTACAATGAGCAGTTCTTC.

The chain uses TRBV19 and TRBJ2-3; D could derive from TRBD1 or TRBD2 (5 bases each). Trimming removed 8 bases at V and 3 bases at J, with 18 bases between. Germline V gives CDR1 LNHDA, CDR2 SQIVND (reference sequence). The CDR3 has 15 amino acids. The CDR3 reads CASRPRDGGTDTQYF. DNA of the CDR3: TGTGCCAGTCGACCCCGGGACGGAGGTACAGATACGCAGTATTTT.

The rearrangement links TRBV10-3 to TRBJ2-3; D tentatively fits TRBD1 or TRBD2 (6 bases each). The CDR3 extends over 17 amino acids. V dropped 2 bases and J dropped 2 bases, with 17 bases sitting between them. Germline loops: CDR1 ENHRY, CDR2 SYGVKD. CDR3 amino acids: CAISEGGPGANTDTQYF. The CDR3 region has the DNA TGTGCCATCAGTGAGGGTGGCCCGGGGGCAAACACAGATACGCAGTATTTT.

V and J are TRBV10-1 and TRBJ2-3; 9 bases map to TRBD2. Trimming at V came to 3 bases and at J to 3 bases, leaving 16 bases not matched to a gene. This CDR3 contains 19 residues. CDR1 is WNHNN and CDR2 is SYGVQD in the germline V gene (reference sequence). CDR3 region: CASSDKRAGGLSPTDTQYF. The CDR3 DNA sequence: TGCGCCAGCAGTGATAAGCGGGCGGGGGGGCTAAGTCCGACAGATACGCAGTATTTT.

The chain combines TRBV10-1 with TRBJ1-1; unclear D gene. V lost 7 bases to trimming and J lost 0 bases, with 9 bases between them. Looked up from germline, CDR1 is WNHNN and CDR2 is SYGVQD (reference sequence). The CDR3 length is 13 residues. This CDR3 is CASKEAMNTEAFF. The CDR3 coding sequence is TGCGCCAGCAAGGAGGCGATGAACACTGAAGCTTTCTTT.